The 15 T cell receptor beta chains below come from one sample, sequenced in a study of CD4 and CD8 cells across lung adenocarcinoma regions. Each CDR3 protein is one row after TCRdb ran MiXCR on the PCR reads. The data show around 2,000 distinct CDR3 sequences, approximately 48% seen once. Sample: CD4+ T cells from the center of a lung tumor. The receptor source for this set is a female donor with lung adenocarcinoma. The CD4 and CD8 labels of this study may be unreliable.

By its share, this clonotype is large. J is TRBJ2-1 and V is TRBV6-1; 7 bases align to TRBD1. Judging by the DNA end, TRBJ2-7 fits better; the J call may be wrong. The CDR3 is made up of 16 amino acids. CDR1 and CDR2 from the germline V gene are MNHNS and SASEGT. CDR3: CASSEAREAGGYEQYF. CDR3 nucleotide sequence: TGTGCCAGCAGTGAAGCCCGAGAGGCAGGGGGCTACGAGCAGTACTTC.

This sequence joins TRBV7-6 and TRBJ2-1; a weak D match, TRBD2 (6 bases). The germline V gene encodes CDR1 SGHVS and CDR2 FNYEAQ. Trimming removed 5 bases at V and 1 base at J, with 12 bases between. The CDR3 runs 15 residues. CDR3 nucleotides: TGTGCCAGCAGCCCGGGACGGGGGTCCTACAATGAGCAGTTCTTC. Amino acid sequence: CASSPGRGSYNEQFF.

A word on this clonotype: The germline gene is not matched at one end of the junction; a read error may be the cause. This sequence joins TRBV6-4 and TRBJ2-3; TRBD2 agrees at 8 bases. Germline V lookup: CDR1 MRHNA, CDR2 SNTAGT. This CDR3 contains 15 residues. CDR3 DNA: TGTGCCAGCAGTGAGGAAGCGGGAGCCAAAGATACGCAGTATTTC. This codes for CASSEEAGAKDTQYF.

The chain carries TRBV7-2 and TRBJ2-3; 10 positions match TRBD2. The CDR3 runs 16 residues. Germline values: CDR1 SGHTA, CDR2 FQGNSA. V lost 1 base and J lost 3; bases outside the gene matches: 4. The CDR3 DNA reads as TGTGCCAGCAGCTTAGGATCGGGACTAGCGACAGATACGCAGTATTTT. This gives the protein CASSLGSGLATDTQYF.

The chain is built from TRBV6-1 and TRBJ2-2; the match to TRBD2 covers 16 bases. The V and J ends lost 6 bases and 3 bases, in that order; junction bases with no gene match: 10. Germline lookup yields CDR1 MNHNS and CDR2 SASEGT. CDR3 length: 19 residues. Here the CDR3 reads CASSPGLAGGLWDTGELFF. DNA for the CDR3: TGTGCCAGCAGCCCGGGACTAGCGGGAGGGTTGTGGGACACCGGGGAGCTGTTTTTT.

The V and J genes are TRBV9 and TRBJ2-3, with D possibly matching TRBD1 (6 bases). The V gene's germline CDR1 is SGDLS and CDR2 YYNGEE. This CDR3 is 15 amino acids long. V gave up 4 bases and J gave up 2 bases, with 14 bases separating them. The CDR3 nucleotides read TGTGCCAGCAGCCCAAGACAGGCGATCACAGATACGCAGTATTTT. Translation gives CASSPRQAITDTQYF. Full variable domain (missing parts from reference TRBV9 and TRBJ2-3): DSGVTQTPKHLITATGQRVTLRCSPRSGDLSVYWYQQSLDQGLQFLIQYYNGEERAKGNILERFSAQQFPDLHSELNLSSLELGDSALYFCASSPRQAITDTQYFGPGTRLTVL.

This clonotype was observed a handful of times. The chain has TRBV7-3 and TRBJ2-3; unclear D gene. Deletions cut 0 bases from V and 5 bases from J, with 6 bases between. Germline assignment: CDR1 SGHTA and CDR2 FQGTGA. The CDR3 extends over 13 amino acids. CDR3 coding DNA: TGTGCCAGCAGCTTAACAGCTGGAGATACGCAGTATTTT. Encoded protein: CASSLTAGDTQYF.

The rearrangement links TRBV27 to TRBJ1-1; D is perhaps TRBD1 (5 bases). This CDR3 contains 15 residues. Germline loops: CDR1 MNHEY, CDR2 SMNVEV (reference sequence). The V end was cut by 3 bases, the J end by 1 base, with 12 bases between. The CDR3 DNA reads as TGTGCCAGCAGTTTGCCGGGACGGCAGAACACTGAAGCTTTCTTT. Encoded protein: CASSLPGRQNTEAFF.

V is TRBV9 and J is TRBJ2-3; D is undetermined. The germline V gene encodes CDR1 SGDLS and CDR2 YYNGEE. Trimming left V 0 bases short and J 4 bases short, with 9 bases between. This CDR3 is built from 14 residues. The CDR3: CASSVVGWADTQYF. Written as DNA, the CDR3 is TGTGCCAGCAGCGTAGTCGGGTGGGCAGATACGCAGTATTTT.

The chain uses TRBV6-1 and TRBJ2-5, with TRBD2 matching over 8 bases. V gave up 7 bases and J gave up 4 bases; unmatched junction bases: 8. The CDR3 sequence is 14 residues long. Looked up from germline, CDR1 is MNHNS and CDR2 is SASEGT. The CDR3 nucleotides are TGTGCCAGCACTAAACCGGGGGGGGGAGAGACCCAGTACTTC. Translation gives CASTKPGGGETQYF.

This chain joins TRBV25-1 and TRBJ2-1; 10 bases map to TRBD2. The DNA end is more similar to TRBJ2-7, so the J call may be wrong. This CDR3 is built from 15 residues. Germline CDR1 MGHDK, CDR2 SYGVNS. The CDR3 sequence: CASSGGTSDPYEQYF. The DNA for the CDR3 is TGTGCCAGCAGTGGCGGGACTAGCGACCCCTACGAGCAGTACTTC.

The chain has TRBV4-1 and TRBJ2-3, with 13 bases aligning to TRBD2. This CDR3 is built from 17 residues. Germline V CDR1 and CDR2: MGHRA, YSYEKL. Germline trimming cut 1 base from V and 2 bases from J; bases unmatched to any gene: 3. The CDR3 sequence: CASSQGLAGGYTDTQYF. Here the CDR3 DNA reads TGCGCCAGCAGCCAAGGACTAGCGGGAGGCTACACAGATACGCAGTATTTT.

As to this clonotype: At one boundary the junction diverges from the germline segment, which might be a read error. The CDR3 loop is CAILGRRATDTQYF. The CDR3 DNA sequence: TGTGCCATCTTGGGGAGGAGAGCAACAGATACTCAGTATTTC. The chain carries TRBV6-1 and TRBJ2-3; TRBD2 might be the D (6 bases). Looked up from germline, CDR1 is MNHNS and CDR2 is SASEGT. CDR3 length: 14 residues.

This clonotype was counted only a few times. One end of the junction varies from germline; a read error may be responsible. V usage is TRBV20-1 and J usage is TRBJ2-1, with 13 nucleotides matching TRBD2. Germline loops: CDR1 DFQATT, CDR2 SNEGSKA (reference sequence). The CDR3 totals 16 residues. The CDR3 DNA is TGCAGTGCGAGAGTGGTGGGACTAGCGGGATCTAATGAGCAGTTCTTC. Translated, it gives CSARVVGLAGSNEQFF.

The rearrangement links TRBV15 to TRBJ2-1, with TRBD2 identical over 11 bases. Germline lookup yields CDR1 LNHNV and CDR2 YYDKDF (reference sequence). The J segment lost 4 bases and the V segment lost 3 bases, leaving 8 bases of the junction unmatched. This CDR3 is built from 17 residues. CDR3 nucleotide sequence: TGTGCCACCAGCAGGGACGGGACTAGCGGAGCATACAATGAGCAGTTCTTC. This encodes CATSRDGTSGAYNEQFF.